This TCR beta chain was identified in a study of immune heterogeneity within non-small cell lung tumors. The germline gives CDR1 MNHGY, CDR2 SVAAGI. The ends were cut back, 3 bases at V and 0 bases at J, with 21 bases in the middle. The length of the CDR3 is 18 residues. Bulk tumor genomic DNA constituted the template, at around 600 ng per sample. During surgery, several far-apart biopsies were obtained from every primary tumor. These patients got curative surgery after being newly diagnosed with untreated non-small cell lung cancer. A first 10-cycle multiplex round used 32 V-gene and 13 J-gene primers on TCR beta CDR3. TCRdb re-called the multiplex PCR reads with MiXCR, one entry per CDR3 protein. The sample has more than 10,000 distinct CDR3 sequences; 20% to 25% are singletons.

The source is a man aged 50 to 60 with non-small cell lung cancer. Material: lung tumor tissue. The rearrangement links TRBV6-9 to TRBJ2-7; D is unresolved. The CDR3 DNA reads as TGTGCCAGCAGTTACAGACGTTCGGTGGGTCCGAGCTCCTACGAGCAGTACTTC. Amino acids: CASSYRRSVGPSSYEQYF.